The clone carrying this TCR beta chain showed up just a few times. After removal of 3 bases from V and 0 bases from J, the junction contained 7 bases not matched to a gene. Germline CDR1 reads MGHRA; CDR2 reads YSYEKL. The CDR3 is 16 amino acids. This sample was taken from a study of T cell repertoires in cytomegalovirus infection. MiXCR, applied by TCRdb to the reads, yields one record per CDR3 protein. The repertoire holds approximately 400,000 distinct CDR3 sequences, with approximately 30% as singletons. This receptor was identified in a human donor in good health (CMV status not recorded). Some clones in this sample may be carry-over from other donors' samples. The sample taken for sequencing was PBMCs. The chain has TRBV4-1 and TRBJ1-1; 7 nucleotides align to TRBD1. As DNA, the CDR3 is TGCGCCAGCAGCCAGGTAGGACAGGCCATGAACACTGAAGCTTTCTTT. It translates to CASSQVGQAMNTEAFF.